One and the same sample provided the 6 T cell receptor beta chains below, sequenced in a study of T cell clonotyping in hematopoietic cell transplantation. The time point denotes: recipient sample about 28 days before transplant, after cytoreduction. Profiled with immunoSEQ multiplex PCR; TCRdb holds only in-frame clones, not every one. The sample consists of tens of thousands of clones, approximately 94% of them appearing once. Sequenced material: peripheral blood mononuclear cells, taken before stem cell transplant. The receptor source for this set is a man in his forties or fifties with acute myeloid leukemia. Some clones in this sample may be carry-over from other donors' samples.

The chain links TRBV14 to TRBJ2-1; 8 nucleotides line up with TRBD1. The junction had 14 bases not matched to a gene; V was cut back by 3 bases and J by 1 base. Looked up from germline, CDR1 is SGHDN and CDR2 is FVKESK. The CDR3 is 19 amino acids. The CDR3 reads CASSHRIYRDRRSYNEQFF. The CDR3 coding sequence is TGTGCCAGCAGCCACCGAATATACCGGGACAGGAGATCCTACAATGAGCAGTTCTTC.

The DNA of the CDR3 is TGCGCCAGCAGCCAAGGTAGCGGGGGGCCCGCGACAGATACGCAGTATTTT. It yields the protein CASSQGSGGPATDTQYF. The chain combines TRBV4-1 with TRBJ2-3, with TRBD2 matching over 10 bases. Germline trimming cut 1 base from V and 3 bases from J; bases unmatched to any gene: 7. Germline V gene lookup returns CDR1 MGHRA and CDR2 YSYEKL. The CDR3 runs to 17 residues.

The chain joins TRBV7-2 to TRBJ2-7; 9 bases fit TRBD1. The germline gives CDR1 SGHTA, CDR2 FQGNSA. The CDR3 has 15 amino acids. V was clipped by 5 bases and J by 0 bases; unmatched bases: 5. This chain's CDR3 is CASSLTTGGSYEQYF. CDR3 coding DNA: TGTGCCAGCAGCCTGACGACAGGGGGCTCCTACGAGCAGTACTTC.

CDR3 DNA: TGCGCCAGCAGCCAAGATCAGGACCTTCAAGGGGGCAATCAGCCCCAGCATTTT. Amino acid sequence: CASSQDQDLQGGNQPQHF. The chain uses TRBV4-1 and TRBJ1-5; maybe TRBD1 (5 bases). Germline CDR1 is MGHRA and CDR2 is YSYEKL. The CDR3 covers 18 residues. Trimming removed 0 bases from V and 2 bases from J, with 17 bases in between.

CDR3 amino acids: CASSLAQDGNQPQHF. Here the CDR3 DNA reads TGTGCCAGCAGCTTAGCACAGGACGGCAATCAGCCCCAGCATTTT. The chain carries TRBV7-8 and TRBJ1-5; weak D call: TRBD1 (5 bases). In germline, CDR1 is SGHVS, CDR2 FQNEAQ. Trimming stripped 0 bases from V and 2 bases from J, with 8 bases between. The CDR3 has 15 residues.

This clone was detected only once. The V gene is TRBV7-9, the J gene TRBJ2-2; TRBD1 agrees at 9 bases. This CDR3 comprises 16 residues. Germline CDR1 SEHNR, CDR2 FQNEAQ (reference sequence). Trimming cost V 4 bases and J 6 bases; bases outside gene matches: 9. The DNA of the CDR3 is TGTGCCAGCAGCTCCCGGGACAGGGTCCTTGCCGGGGAGCTGTTTTTT. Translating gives CASSSRDRVLAGELFF.